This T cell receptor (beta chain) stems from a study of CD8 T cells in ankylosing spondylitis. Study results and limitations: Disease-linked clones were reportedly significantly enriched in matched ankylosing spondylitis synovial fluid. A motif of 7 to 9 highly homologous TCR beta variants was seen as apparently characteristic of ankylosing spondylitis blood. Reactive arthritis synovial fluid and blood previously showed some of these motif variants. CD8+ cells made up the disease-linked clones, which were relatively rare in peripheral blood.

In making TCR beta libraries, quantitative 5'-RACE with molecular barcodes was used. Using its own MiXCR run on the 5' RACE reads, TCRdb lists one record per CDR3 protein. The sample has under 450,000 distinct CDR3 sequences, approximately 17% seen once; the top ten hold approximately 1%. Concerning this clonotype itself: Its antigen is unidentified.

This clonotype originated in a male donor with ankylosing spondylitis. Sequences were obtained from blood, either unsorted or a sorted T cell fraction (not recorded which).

The CDR3 loop is CSAEQGQNYGYTF. The CDR3 nucleotides read TGCAGTGCGGAACAGGGGCAGAACTATGGCTACACCTTC. V gene TRBV20-1 combines with J gene TRBJ1-2, with TRBD1 matching over 7 bases. From germline, CDR1 is DFQATT and CDR2 SNEGSKA (reference sequence). The CDR3 is made up of 13 amino acids. Trimming cost V 6 bases and J 2 bases; bases outside gene matches: 6.